These 28 T cell receptor beta chains were sequenced from one sample in a study of identical twins. TCRdb processed the 5' RACE reads anew with MiXCR; each CDR3 protein has one entry. The sample carries approximately 700,000 distinct CDR3 sequences, 15% to 20% recorded once. This same sample was also part of a study on T cells expressing NK-cell markers.

Material: PBMCs. These receptors were obtained from a woman aged 18-29 years in good health.

This clonotype was detected a few times. V usage is TRBV5-1 and J usage is TRBJ1-2, with D uncertain. Per germline, CDR1 SGHRS and CDR2 YFSETQ. Trimming took off 4 bases at V and 3 bases at J, with 19 bases between the two ends. This CDR3 contains 16 residues. CDR3 DNA: TGCGCCAGCAGCCCATCTCCCGCGACTTTAGACTATGGCTACACCTTC. Encoded protein: CASSPSPATLDYGYTF.

The CDR3 reads CASSSSPSYEQYF. CDR3 in DNA: TGTGCCAGCAGCTCGTCCCCCTCCTACGAGCAGTACTTC. The genes are TRBV7-3 and TRBJ2-7; D remains unclear. The CDR3 runs to 13 residues. The germline V gene encodes CDR1 SGHTA and CDR2 FQGTGA. Trimming shortened V by 4 bases and J by 0 bases, and 7 bases separated the two germline ends.

The chain links TRBV5-1 to TRBJ2-3, with a possible D match to TRBD1 (6 bases). Trimming pared 0 bases from V and 3 bases from J, leaving 8 bases between. Germline lookup yields CDR1 SGHRS and CDR2 YFSETQ. This CDR3 contains 14 residues. The CDR3 spells CASSLGQETDTQYF. The CDR3 DNA sequence: TGCGCCAGCAGCTTGGGACAGGAGACAGATACGCAGTATTTT.

This clonotype was found many times. The V gene is TRBV12-3 or TRBV12-4, the J gene TRBJ2-2; D unclear. V lost 5 bases, J lost 3 bases, and 7 bases lay in between. The CDR3 spans 13 residues. The CDR3 DNA reads TGTGCCAGCAGTCTCAGAGACACCGGGGAGCTGTTTTTT. Amino acids: CASSLRDTGELFF.

The chain has TRBV7-9 and TRBJ2-1; either TRBD1 or TRBD2 may supply D (5 bases each). This CDR3 has 13 residues. Germline CDR1 is SEHNR and CDR2 is FQNEAQ (reference sequence). V lost 8 bases and J 4 bases, leaving 12 bases between the germline ends. The CDR3: CASLRDVYNEQFF. Written as DNA, the CDR3 is TGTGCCAGCCTCCGGGACGTGTACAATGAGCAGTTCTTC.

The chain couples TRBV9 to TRBJ2-3; D could derive from TRBD1 or TRBD2 (6 bases each). Trimming removed 3 bases at V and 1 base at J, with 9 bases between. The CDR3 has 14 residues. Germline values: CDR1 SGDLS, CDR2 YYNGEE. CDR3: CASSGGAGTDTQYF. The CDR3 region has the DNA TGTGCCAGCAGCGGGGGGGCGGGCACAGATACGCAGTATTTT.

This clonotype was seen more than once but under ten times. The genes are TRBV12-5 and TRBJ2-1; D is possibly TRBD1 or TRBD2 (5 bases each). V was pared by 7 bases and J by 6 bases, with 19 bases between. CDR3 size: 15 residues. Germline V gives CDR1 LGHNT, CDR2 FRNRAP. Here the CDR3 reads CASDGMPRVTNEQFF. The CDR3 DNA is TGTGCTAGTGACGGGATGCCCAGGGTTACCAATGAGCAGTTCTTC.

This sequence joins TRBV7-8 and TRBJ1-4; a weak D match, TRBD1 (5 bases). This CDR3 has 15 amino acids. The V and J ends lost 5 bases and 5 bases respectively, with 15 bases between them. Germline V gene lookup returns CDR1 SGHVS and CDR2 FQNEAQ. CDR3 sequence reads: CASSRGTGTNEKLFF. DNA for the CDR3: TGTGCCAGCAGCAGGGGCACAGGAACGAATGAAAAACTGTTTTTT.

This chain connects TRBV9 to TRBJ2-2, with D possibly called TRBD1 or TRBD2 (5 bases each). V shed 4 bases and J shed 3 bases, with 16 bases lying between them. Looked up from germline, CDR1 is SGDLS and CDR2 is YYNGEE. The CDR3 is made up of 16 amino acids. The CDR3 DNA follows: TGTGCCAGCAGCCATTTTGAGGGGATTTACACCGGGGAGCTGTTTTTT. It yields the protein CASSHFEGIYTGELFF.

The chain links TRBV14 to TRBJ2-7; the D gene is possibly TRBD1 (6 bases). With 2 bases removed from V and 1 base from J, the gap between germline ends came to 15 bases. CDR1 is SGHDN, CDR2 FVKESK, per germline. The CDR3 runs 16 residues. The chain's CDR3 is CASSQYADRQSYEQYF. The DNA of the CDR3 is TGTGCCAGCAGCCAATACGCCGACAGGCAGTCCTACGAGCAGTACTTC.

This sequence joins TRBV20-1 and TRBJ2-5; TRBD2 aligns across 9 bases. CDR1 DFQATT and CDR2 SNEGSKA come from the germline V gene (reference sequence). CDR3 length: 15 residues. Unmatched junction bases numbered 9, after V lost 5 bases and J lost 2 bases. In nucleotides, the CDR3 is TGCAGTGCTTCCCGACTAGCGGCATCACAAGAGACCCAGTACTTC. Translation gives CSASRLAASQETQYF.

V is TRBV12-3 or TRBV12-4 and J is TRBJ1-2; 7 bases are a match to TRBD1. V gave up 7 bases and J gave up 5 bases; unmatched junction bases: 4. CDR3 size: 12 residues. The CDR3 DNA is TGTGCCAGCACCGCGACAGGGTATGGCTACACCTTC. Amino acids: CASTATGYGYTF.

V usage is TRBV10-3 and J usage is TRBJ2-1, with D perhaps matching TRBD1 (5 bases). Trimming cost V 3 bases and J 0 bases, with 9 bases left between them. The CDR3 totals 15 residues. Looked up from germline, CDR1 is ENHRY and CDR2 is SYGVKD. The CDR3 DNA is TGTGCCATCAGTGATCCAGGGTACTCCTACAATGAGCAGTTCTTC. Encoded protein: CAISDPGYSYNEQFF.

This clonotype was recorded a few times. The V call is TRBV15, the J call TRBJ2-3; a possible D gene is TRBD2 (6 bases). V lost 6 bases and J 4 bases, leaving 17 bases between the germline ends. Germline V CDR1 and CDR2: LNHNV, YYDKDF (reference sequence). The CDR3 is 15 residues long. Here the CDR3 reads CATRGRGKAADTQYF. Here the CDR3 DNA reads TGTGCCACCAGGGGACGCGGGAAGGCTGCAGATACGCAGTATTTT.

V usage is TRBV12-3 or TRBV12-4 and J usage is TRBJ2-3; the D is unclear. The CDR3 extends over 14 amino acids. Trimming shortened V by 1 base and J by 6 bases, and 11 bases separated the two germline ends. This CDR3 is CASSLGQSGDTQYF. DNA of the CDR3: TGTGCCAGCAGTTTAGGGCAATCCGGGGATACGCAGTATTTT.

The table lists this clonotype with a few counts. CDR3 protein: CSARPPHPREVWKETQYF. The DNA for the CDR3 is TGCAGTGCTAGACCCCCCCACCCCCGGGAGGTATGGAAAGAGACCCAGTACTTC. This chain links TRBV20-1 with TRBJ2-5; 7 bases match TRBD2. The CDR3 extends over 18 amino acids. The germline gives CDR1 DFQATT, CDR2 SNEGSKA (reference sequence). Unmatched junction bases numbered 18, after V lost 2 bases and J lost 3 bases.

This sequence joins TRBV20-1 and TRBJ2-7, with a weak D call TRBD2 (5 bases). The CDR3 runs to 17 residues. Trimming removed 0 bases at V and 0 bases at J, with 18 bases between. Germline lookup yields CDR1 DFQATT and CDR2 SNEGSKA (reference sequence). CDR3 DNA: TGCAGTGCTAGAGATCTCTTCGGGGAAGGCCACTCCTACGAGCAGTACTTC. Translation: CSARDLFGEGHSYEQYF.

The chain uses TRBV12-3 or TRBV12-4 and TRBJ1-2; D is perhaps TRBD1 (6 bases). Trimming took 7 bases from V and 2 from J, leaving 11 bases between them. The CDR3 runs 13 residues. This CDR3 is CASKPGANYGYTF. CDR3 DNA: TGTGCCAGCAAGCCGGGGGCAAACTATGGCTACACCTTC.

V usage is TRBV5-6 and J usage is TRBJ1-1; the D gene is possibly TRBD1 (5 bases). Trimming removed 2 bases at V and 1 base at J, with 9 bases between. There are 14 residues in the CDR3. Looked up from germline, CDR1 is SGHDT and CDR2 is YYEEEE. For the CDR3, the DNA is TGTGCCAGCAGCTTTTACAGGAGGAACACTGAAGCTTTCTTT. It translates to CASSFYRRNTEAFF.

This clonotype has more than one count but fewer than ten. The rearrangement links TRBV4-3 to TRBJ2-7; TRBD1 might be the D (5 bases). The V gene lost 4 bases and the J gene lost 4 bases, with 20 bases spanning the gap. The length of the CDR3 is 16 residues. CDR1 and CDR2 (germline): LGHNA, YSLEER. The CDR3 protein is CASSLSPVGAGYEQYF. As DNA, the CDR3 is TGCGCCAGCAGCCTGTCCCCTGTTGGGGCCGGGTACGAGCAGTACTTC.

The chain has TRBV20-1 and TRBJ2-3, with D perhaps matching TRBD1 (6 bases). Germline CDR1 reads DFQATT; CDR2 reads SNEGSKA (reference sequence). V was cut by 0 bases and J by 4 bases, with 11 bases left in between. The CDR3 has 14 amino acids. The CDR3 DNA reads TGCAGTGCTAGAGATGGACAGATCTCAGATACGCAGTATTTT. This translates into CSARDGQISDTQYF.

This clonotype was seen only a few times. The chain links TRBV20-1 to TRBJ1-3, with no clear D. Germline CDR1 is DFQATT and CDR2 is SNEGSKA (reference sequence). The CDR3 is made up of 14 amino acids. V was clipped by 5 bases and J by 0 bases, with 11 bases between them. The CDR3 loop is CSARQASSGNTIYF. The CDR3 coding sequence is TGCAGTGCTCGTCAGGCCAGCTCTGGAAACACCATATATTTT.

The chain combines TRBV3-1 with TRBJ2-7; TRBD1 aligns across 7 bases. V trimming: 3 bases; J trimming: 6 bases; junction bases outside the gene matches: 11. Germline assignment: CDR1 LGHDT and CDR2 YNNKEL (reference sequence). The CDR3 contains 15 residues. CDR3 sequence: CASSHRDRVITEQYF. The CDR3 DNA reads TGTGCCAGCAGCCATAGGGACAGAGTCATAACCGAGCAGTACTTC.

A few counts support this clonotype. The CDR3 loop reads CSASGQGYSGELFF. CDR3 in DNA: TGCAGTGCCTCGGGACAGGGGTATTCCGGGGAGCTGTTTTTT. V gene TRBV20-1 combines with J gene TRBJ2-2, with 10 nucleotides matching TRBD1. V dropped 6 bases and J dropped 6; count of bases not matched to a gene: 7. The V gene's germline CDR1 is DFQATT and CDR2 SNEGSKA (reference sequence). The CDR3 sequence is 14 residues long.

This clonotype was counted a few times. The genes are TRBV7-2 and TRBJ2-7; TRBD2 matches 13 bases. Germline CDR1 SGHTA, CDR2 FQGNSA. The CDR3 runs 16 residues. The junction had 3 bases not matched to a gene; V was cut back by 2 bases and J by 2 bases. The CDR3 DNA is TGTGCCAGCAGCTTATCACTAGCGGGAGGGACCTACGAGCAGTACTTC. Translating it yields CASSLSLAGGTYEQYF.

The V call is TRBV10-3, the J call TRBJ1-5, with TRBD1 as a possible D gene (5 bases). This CDR3 has 15 amino acids. The germline V gene has CDR1 ENHRY and CDR2 SYGVKD. With 0 bases removed from V and 6 bases from J, the gap between germline ends came to 12 bases. This CDR3 reads CAISESGGAGQPQHF. Here the CDR3 DNA reads TGTGCCATCAGTGAGTCAGGCGGGGCCGGTCAGCCCCAGCATTTT.

In this sample, this clonotype turned up a few times. The gene calls are TRBV10-3 and TRBJ2-7, with 15 bases aligning to TRBD2. The CDR3 runs to 17 residues. Trimming took 5 bases from V and 7 from J; bases not matched to a gene: 12. CDR1 is ENHRY, CDR2 SYGVKD, per germline. CDR3 coding DNA: TGTGCCATCAGTCAGGGACTAGCGGGAGGCGAAGCGAGGGAGCAGTACTTC. This codes for CAISQGLAGGEAREQYF.

This chain uses TRBV25-1 with TRBJ2-5; D might be TRBD2 (5 bases). Deletions cut 8 bases from V and 7 bases from J, with 17 bases between. Germline CDR1 MGHDK, CDR2 SYGVNS. CDR3 length: 13 amino acids. CDR3 sequence: CASSRTGSGTQYF. In nucleotides, the CDR3 is TGTGCCAGCTCTCGGACTGGTTCTGGGACCCAGTACTTC.